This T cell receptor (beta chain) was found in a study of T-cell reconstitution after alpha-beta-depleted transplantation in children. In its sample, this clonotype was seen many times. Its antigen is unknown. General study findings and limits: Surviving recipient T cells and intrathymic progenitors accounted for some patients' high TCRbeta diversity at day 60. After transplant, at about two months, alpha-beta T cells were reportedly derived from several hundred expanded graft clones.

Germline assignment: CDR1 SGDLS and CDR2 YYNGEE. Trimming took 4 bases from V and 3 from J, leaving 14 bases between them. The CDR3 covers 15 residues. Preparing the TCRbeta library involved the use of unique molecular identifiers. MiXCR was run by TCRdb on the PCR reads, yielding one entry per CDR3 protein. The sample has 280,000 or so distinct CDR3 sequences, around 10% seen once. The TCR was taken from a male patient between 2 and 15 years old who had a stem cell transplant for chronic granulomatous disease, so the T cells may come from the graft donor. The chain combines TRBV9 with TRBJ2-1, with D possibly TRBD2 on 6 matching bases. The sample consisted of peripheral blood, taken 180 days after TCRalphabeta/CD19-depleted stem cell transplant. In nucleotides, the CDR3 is TGTGCCAGCAGCTTGTCCGGGACTGGCTACAATGAGCAGTTCTTC. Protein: CASSLSGTGYNEQFF.